Shown below are 21 T cell receptor beta chains from a single sample sequenced in a study of blood T cell repertoires in COVID-19. Here immunoSEQ multiplex PCR was the method, and the copy in TCRdb shows in-frame clones only, minus some. The sample has about 48,000 clones; approximately 90% are singletons. Sequencing was performed on peripheral blood. The receptors derive from a man aged 70 or older with acute or convalescent COVID-19.

The rearrangement uses TRBV6-1 and TRBJ1-1, with D perhaps matching TRBD1 (6 bases). Trimming took 2 bases from V and 5 from J, leaving 18 bases between them. Germline CDR1 reads MNHNS; CDR2 reads SASEGT. The CDR3 runs 16 residues. In nucleotides, the CDR3 is TGTGCCAGCAGTGAAACGGGGGGGCTTCCGGGGACTGAAGCTTTCTTT. It encodes CASSETGGLPGTEAFF.

This chain uses TRBV7-9 with TRBJ2-6; D is undetermined. This CDR3 has 13 residues. Trimming took off 5 bases at V and 8 bases at J, with 10 bases between the two ends. CDR1 and CDR2 (germline): SEHNR, FQNEAQ (reference sequence). For the CDR3, the DNA is TGTGCCAGCAGCGCTAAAGATACCAACGTCCTGACTTTC. Protein: CASSAKDTNVLTF.

This clone was found a few times. The genes are TRBV5-1 and TRBJ1-1, with D tentatively TRBD1 (5 bases). There are 16 residues in the CDR3. Trimming cost V 0 bases and J 1 base, with 13 bases left between them. Per germline, CDR1 SGHRS and CDR2 YFSETQ. CDR3 region: CASSLAPAGGNTEAFF. CDR3 nucleotides: TGCGCCAGCAGCTTGGCCCCGGCGGGGGGGAACACTGAAGCTTTCTTT.

The V call is TRBV7-8, the J call TRBJ2-2, with a tentative D call TRBD2 (5 bases). V shed 3 bases and J shed 7 bases, with 24 bases lying between them. Germline CDR1 reads SGHVS; CDR2 reads FQNEAQ. The CDR3 has 18 residues. The CDR3 loop reads CASSLDDSVRPRVGELFF. CDR3 coding DNA: TGTGCCAGCAGCTTGGACGACTCAGTGAGGCCGCGGGTCGGGGAGCTGTTTTTT. The entire variable domain, with the rest obtained from reference TRBV7-8 and TRBJ2-2, is as follows: GAGVSQSPRYKVAKRGQDVALRCDPISGHVSLFWYQQALGQGPEFLTYFQNEAQLDKSGLPSDRFFAERPEGSVSTLKIQRTQQEDSAVYLCASSLDDSVRPRVGELFFGEGSRLTVL.

V gene TRBV5-6 combines with J gene TRBJ2-1; a weak D match, TRBD2 (5 bases). From germline, CDR1 is SGHDT and CDR2 YYEEEE. Trimming took 4 bases from V and 16 from J, leaving 27 bases between them. The CDR3 has 15 amino acids. CDR3 bases: TGTGCCAGCAGCCCCCAGGACTGGGGTAGGGAATCGGATTTCTTC. Its protein is CASSPQDWGRESDFF.

The V call is TRBV3-1 (or the pseudogene TRBV3-2), the J call TRBJ2-7, with 12 bases that match TRBD2. V dropped 1 base and J dropped 3; count of bases not matched to a gene: 4. The CDR3 consists of 16 residues. Per the germline V gene, CDR1 is LGHDT and CDR2 is YNNKEL (reference sequence). The CDR3: CASSQGLAGEGYEQYF. CDR3 nucleotides: TGTGCCAGCAGCCAAGGACTAGCGGGGGAAGGCTACGAGCAGTACTTC.

DNA of the CDR3: TGTGCCAGCAGCCCACGACAGGGGGCGGATGGCTACACCTTC. It is translated as CASSPRQGADGYTF. The chain couples TRBV5-5 to TRBJ1-2; TRBD1 aligns across 10 bases. The CDR3 contains 14 residues. Trimming took 4 bases from V and 6 from J; bases not matched to a gene: 6. Germline V lookup: CDR1 SGHKS, CDR2 YYEKEE (reference sequence).

This sequence joins TRBV28 and TRBJ1-2; a weak D match, TRBD1 (5 bases). CDR3 length equals 15 residues. The germline V gene encodes CDR1 MDHEN and CDR2 SYDVKM. V dropped 2 bases and J dropped 8 bases, with 18 bases sitting between them. CDR3 nucleotides: TGTGCCAGCAGTTTAATGGGGCAGGGTATGGGAGGCTACACCTTC. Its translation: CASSLMGQGMGGYTF.

V and J are TRBV3-1 (or the pseudogene TRBV3-2) and TRBJ1-2; 9 bases map to TRBD1. The junction had 17 bases not matched to a gene; V was cut back by 4 bases and J by 8 bases. The CDR3 contains 17 residues. CDR1 is LGHDT, CDR2 YNNKEL, per germline (reference sequence). The CDR3 sequence is CASSPPPFPGQGQGYTF. Here the CDR3 DNA reads TGTGCCAGCAGCCCTCCCCCTTTTCCGGGACAGGGTCAAGGCTACACCTTC.

The rearrangement joins TRBV20-1 to TRBJ1-2; perhaps TRBD1 as D (5 bases). The germline V and J ends were trimmed by 4 bases and 4 bases, with 7 bases remaining between them. CDR1 is DFQATT, CDR2 SNEGSKA, per germline (reference sequence). This CDR3 region has 11 residues. CDR3 sequence (DNA): TGCAGTGCTACAGGGCCCTATGGCTACACCTTC. Its protein product is CSATGPYGYTF.

This chain uses TRBV2 with TRBJ1-5; 7 positions match TRBD1. The CDR3 covers 14 residues. From germline, CDR1 is SNHLY and CDR2 FYNNEI. V was clipped by 5 bases and J by 6 bases; unmatched bases: 7. The CDR3 region has the DNA TGTGCCAGCAGTCCTAGACAGGGCAGTCAGCCCCAGCATTTT. This translates into CASSPRQGSQPQHF.

The chain uses TRBV6-1 and TRBJ1-5; the match to TRBD1 covers 7 bases. CDR1 and CDR2 from the germline V gene are MNHNS and SASEGT. The CDR3 runs 16 residues. Trimming cost V 2 bases and J 3 bases; bases outside gene matches: 7. The CDR3 spells CASSELGDRNNQPQHF. The CDR3 DNA reads as TGTGCCAGCAGTGAACTCGGGGACAGAAACAATCAGCCCCAGCATTTT.

The rearrangement uses TRBV11-2 and TRBJ2-1; 9 nucleotides agree with TRBD2. Trimming cost V 4 bases and J 2 bases; bases outside gene matches: 3. CDR1 and CDR2 from the germline V gene are SGHAT and FQNNGV. The CDR3 runs 15 residues. The CDR3 here is CASSWRGGPYNEQFF. The CDR3, as DNA: TGTGCCAGCAGCTGGCGGGGGGGGCCCTACAATGAGCAGTTCTTC.

The genes are TRBV18 and TRBJ1-4, with 8 positions matching TRBD1. This CDR3 is 16 amino acids long. Germline V gene sequence: CDR1 KGHSH, CDR2 LQKENI. Trimming cost V 1 base and J 3 bases; bases outside gene matches: 4. This CDR3 reads CASSPLGTGPNEKLFF. The CDR3 DNA is TGTGCCAGCTCACCACTGGGGACAGGACCTAATGAAAAACTGTTTTTT.

This clone was picked up one time. The chain has TRBV6-5 and TRBJ2-2, with D tentatively TRBD1 (5 bases). Trimming removed 6 bases from V and 4 bases from J, with 15 bases in between. CDR1 is MNHEY, CDR2 SVGAGI, per germline. The CDR3 is 15 amino acids. The CDR3 DNA is TGTGCCAGCAGAAAGGGGCAACTTCTCACCGGGGAGCTGTTTTTT. Translated, it gives CASRKGQLLTGELFF.

This clone was picked up one time. The chain recombines TRBV25-1 with TRBJ1-2, with TRBD1 identical over 9 bases. V was pared by 1 base and J by 8 bases, with 11 bases of the junction left unmatched. The germline V gene encodes CDR1 MGHDK and CDR2 SYGVNS. CDR3 size: 16 residues. The DNA of the CDR3 is TGTGCCAGCAGTGAATTACCCCACCGGGACAGGGAGGGCTACACCTTC. It is translated as CASSELPHRDREGYTF.

The chain links TRBV18 to TRBJ1-1; weak D call: TRBD1 (5 bases). The CDR3 consists of 11 residues. V lost 4 bases to trimming and J lost 9 bases, with 9 bases between them. The V gene's germline CDR1 is KGHSH and CDR2 LQKENI. The CDR3 nucleotides are TGTGCCAGCTCACTAGGGGTACAAGCTTTCTTT. Protein sequence: CASSLGVQAFF.

This sequence joins TRBV27 and TRBJ1-6; D unclear. The CDR3 spans 14 residues. Germline lookup yields CDR1 MNHEY and CDR2 SMNVEV (reference sequence). V lost 6 bases and J lost 10, with 16 bases in between. CDR3 region: CASSPGIWGSPLHF. CDR3 nucleotide sequence: TGTGCCAGCAGCCCCGGGATCTGGGGATCACCCCTCCACTTT.

V gene TRBV28 combines with J gene TRBJ2-1, with 11 bases fitting TRBD1. This CDR3 comprises 16 residues. Germline V CDR1 and CDR2: MDHEN, SYDVKM. The trim removed 6 bases at V and 3 bases at J, leaving 7 bases unmatched. The CDR3: CASRRAGTGGYNEQFF. The CDR3 DNA follows: TGTGCCAGCAGGCGAGCCGGGACAGGGGGCTACAATGAGCAGTTCTTC. Combining the CDR3 with reference TRBV28 and TRBJ2-1 gives the whole variable domain DVKVTQSSRYLVKRTGEKVFLECVQDMDHENMFWYRQDPGLGLRLIYFSYDVKMKEKGDIPEGYSVSREKKERFSLILESASTNQTSMYLCASRRAGTGGYNEQFFGPGTRLTVL.

This chain connects TRBV25-1 to TRBJ2-1; D is unresolved. This CDR3 comprises 11 residues. V lost 3 bases and J lost 8, with 5 bases in between. Germline lookup yields CDR1 MGHDK and CDR2 SYGVNS. For the CDR3, the DNA is TGTGCCAGCAGTGAGGGCCATGAGCAGTTCTTC. The encoded protein is CASSEGHEQFF. Combining the CDR3 with reference TRBV25-1 and TRBJ2-1 gives the whole variable domain EADIYQTPRYLVIGTGKKITLECSQTMGHDKMYWYQQDPGMELHLIHYSYGVNSTEKGDLSSESTVSRIRTEHFPLTLESARPSHTSQYLCASSEGHEQFFGPGTRLTVL.

This clone was observed a few times. The chain is built from TRBV20-1 and TRBJ2-7; D unresolved. This CDR3 is built from 10 residues. The germline V and J ends were trimmed by 5 bases and 5 bases, with 7 bases remaining between them. CDR1 and CDR2 from the germline V gene are DFQATT and SNEGSKA (reference sequence). The CDR3 sequence is CSAEVDEQYF. CDR3 DNA sequence: TGCAGTGCTGAGGTTGACGAGCAGTACTTC.